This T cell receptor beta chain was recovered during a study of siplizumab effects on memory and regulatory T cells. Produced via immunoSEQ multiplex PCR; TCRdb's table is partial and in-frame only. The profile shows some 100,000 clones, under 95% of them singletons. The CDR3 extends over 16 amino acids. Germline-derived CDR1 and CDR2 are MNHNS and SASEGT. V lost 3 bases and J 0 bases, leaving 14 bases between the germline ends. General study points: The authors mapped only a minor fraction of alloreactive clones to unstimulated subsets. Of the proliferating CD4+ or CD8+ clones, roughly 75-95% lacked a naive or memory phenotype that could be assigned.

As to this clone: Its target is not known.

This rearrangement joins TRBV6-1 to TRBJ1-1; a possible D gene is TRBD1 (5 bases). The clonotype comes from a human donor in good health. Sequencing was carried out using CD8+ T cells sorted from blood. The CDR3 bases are TGTGCCAGCAGTGACTTCCCGACAGCCATGAACACTGAAGCTTTCTTT. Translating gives CASSDFPTAMNTEAFF.